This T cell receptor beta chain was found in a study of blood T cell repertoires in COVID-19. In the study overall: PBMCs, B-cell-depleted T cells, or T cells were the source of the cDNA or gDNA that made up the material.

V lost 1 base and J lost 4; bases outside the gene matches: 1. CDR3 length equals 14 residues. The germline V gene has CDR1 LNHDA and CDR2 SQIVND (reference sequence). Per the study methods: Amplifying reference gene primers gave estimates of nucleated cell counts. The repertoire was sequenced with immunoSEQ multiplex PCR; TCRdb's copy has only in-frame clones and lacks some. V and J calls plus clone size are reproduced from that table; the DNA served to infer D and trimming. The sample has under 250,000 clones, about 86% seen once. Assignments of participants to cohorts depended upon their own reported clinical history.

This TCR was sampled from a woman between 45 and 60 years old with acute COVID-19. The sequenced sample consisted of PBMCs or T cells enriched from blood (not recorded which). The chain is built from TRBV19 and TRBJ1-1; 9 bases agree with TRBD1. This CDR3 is CASSIGQGVTEAFF. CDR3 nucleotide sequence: TGTGCCAGTAGTATAGGACAGGGGGTCACTGAAGCTTTCTTT.